This T cell receptor beta chain stems from a study of cytomegalovirus exposure and HLA in healthy donors. Whole-study results and caveats: Some highly shared sequence variants likely arose as a pipeline artifact.

Of note for this clone: Its specificity is not known.

The PCR employed 60 Vbeta primers together with 13 Jbeta primers. Sequencing used immunoSEQ multiplex PCR; TCRdb keeps in-frame clones, though not all of them. The sample lists about 170,000 clones, about 72% occurring once. CDR3 length: 15 residues. Germline CDR1 and CDR2: SGHAT and FQDESV (reference sequence). V was shortened by 2 bases and J by 4 bases, with 12 bases between the two germline ends. The material sequenced was PBMCs. The receptor was derived from a girl between 10 and 17 years old in good health and CMV-seronegative. The rearrangement links TRBV11-1 to TRBJ2-1; TRBD2 is a possible D gene (5 bases). The CDR3 region is CASSLSGSPYNEQFF. The DNA for the CDR3 is TGTGCCAGCAGCTTAAGCGGCTCTCCATACAATGAGCAGTTCTTC. The full variable domain, with the rest looked up from reference TRBV11-1 and TRBJ2-1, is EAEVAQSPRYKITEKSQAVAFWCDPISGHATLYWYRQILGQGPELLVQFQDESVVDDSQLPKDRFSAERLKGVDSTLKIQPAELGDSAMYLCASSLSGSPYNEQFFGPGTRLTVL.